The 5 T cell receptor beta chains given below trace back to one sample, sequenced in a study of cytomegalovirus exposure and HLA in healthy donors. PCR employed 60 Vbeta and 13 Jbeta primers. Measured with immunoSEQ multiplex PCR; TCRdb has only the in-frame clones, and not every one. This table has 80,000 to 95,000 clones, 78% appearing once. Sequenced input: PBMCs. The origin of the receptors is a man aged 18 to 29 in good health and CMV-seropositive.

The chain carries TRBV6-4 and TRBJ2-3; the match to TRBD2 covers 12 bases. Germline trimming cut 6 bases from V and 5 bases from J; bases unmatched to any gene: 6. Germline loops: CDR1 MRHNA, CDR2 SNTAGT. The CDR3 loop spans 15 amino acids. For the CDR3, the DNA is TGTGCCAGCAGGACTAGCGGGAGTCCCCTAGATACGCAGTATTTT. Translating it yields CASRTSGSPLDTQYF.

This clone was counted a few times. The CDR3 spells CASSYSRPSSGNTIYF. As DNA, the CDR3 is TGTGCCAGCAGTTACTCGAGGCCTAGCTCTGGAAACACCATATATTTT. V is TRBV6-5 and J is TRBJ1-3; D not resolved. Trimming pared 0 bases from V and 0 bases from J, leaving 9 bases between. Germline V gives CDR1 MNHEY, CDR2 SVGAGI. The CDR3 runs to 16 residues.

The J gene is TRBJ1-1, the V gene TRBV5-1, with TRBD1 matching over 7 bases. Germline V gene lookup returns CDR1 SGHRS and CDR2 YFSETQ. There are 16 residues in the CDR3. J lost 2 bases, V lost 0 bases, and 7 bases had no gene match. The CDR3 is CASSLVVGGGNTEAFF. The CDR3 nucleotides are TGCGCCAGCAGCTTGGTCGTAGGGGGCGGAAACACTGAAGCTTTCTTT.

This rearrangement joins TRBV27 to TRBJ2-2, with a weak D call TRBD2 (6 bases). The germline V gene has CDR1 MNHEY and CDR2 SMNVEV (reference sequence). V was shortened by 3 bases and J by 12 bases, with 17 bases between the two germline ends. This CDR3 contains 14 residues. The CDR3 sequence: CASSLEGSSNKLFF. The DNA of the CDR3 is TGTGCCAGCAGTTTGGAGGGGAGCTCTAATAAGCTGTTTTTT.

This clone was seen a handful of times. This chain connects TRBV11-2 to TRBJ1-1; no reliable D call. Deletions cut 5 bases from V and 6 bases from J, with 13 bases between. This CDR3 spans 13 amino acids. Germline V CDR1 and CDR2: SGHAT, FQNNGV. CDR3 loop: CASSRDIASEAFF. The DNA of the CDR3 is TGTGCCAGCAGCCGAGACATTGCTTCTGAAGCTTTCTTT. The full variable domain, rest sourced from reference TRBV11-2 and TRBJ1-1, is EAGVAQSPRYKIIEKRQSVAFWCNPISGHATLYWYQQILGQGPKLLIQFQNNGVVDDSQLPKDRFSAERLKGVDSTLKIQPAKLEDSAVYLCASSRDIASEAFFGQGTRLTVV.